This T cell receptor beta chain was profiled in a study of cytotoxic CD8 clonotypes in ibrutinib-treated CLL. The study's findings and limits: Exceeding age-matched healthy donors, baseline clonality also tracked the counts of circulating CD8+ T cells.

Libraries were prepared by immunoSEQ multiplex PCR; TCRdb keeps only in-frame clonotypes and omits some of them. The data show 35,000 or so clones, 71% seen once. Comment on this clone: What it binds is unknown.

CDR1 is SGHRS and CDR2 is YFSETQ in the germline V gene. V dropped 4 bases and J dropped 7 bases, with 12 bases sitting between them. The CDR3 loop spans 14 amino acids. This specimen was PBMCs, taken at disease progression, from a patient treated with ibrutinib. J is TRBJ1-6 and V is TRBV5-1; TRBD1 might be the D (5 bases). This TCR was recovered from a human donor with chronic lymphocytic leukemia. Here the CDR3 DNA reads TGCGCCAGCAGCCGGGAGGGGAGGAATTCACCCCTCCACTTT. Translated, it gives CASSREGRNSPLHF.